This TCR beta chain was found in a study of PD-L1 blockade in urothelial cancer. Study-level background: Analysis of the blood was performed 3 weeks (second dose) and 6 weeks after treatment start.

Repertoires were generated with immunoSEQ multiplex PCR, while TCRdb's copy carries only in-frame clones and drops some. The sample consists of 90,000 to 120,000 clones, around 93% of them appearing once. With 0 bases removed from V and 0 bases from J, the gap between germline ends came to 15 bases. Germline V gene lookup returns CDR1 GTSNPN and CDR2 SVGIG (reference sequence). The length of the CDR3 is 17 residues. This chain joins TRBV30 and TRBJ1-3, with a weak D call TRBD1 (5 bases). This sequence originates from a woman of 80 years or more with urothelial cancer. The material was PBMCs, obtained around atezolizumab (anti-PD-L1) treatment. The CDR3 sequence is CAWSVLGPQSSGNTIYF. The CDR3 DNA sequence: TGTGCCTGGAGTGTCCTGGGGCCCCAGAGCTCTGGAAACACCATATATTTT. Combining the CDR3 with reference TRBV30 and TRBJ1-3 gives the whole variable domain SQTIHQWPATLVQPVGSPLSLECTVEGTSNPNLYWYRQAAGRGLQLLFYSVGIGQISSEVPQNLSASRPQDRQFILSSKKLLLSDSGFYLCAWSVLGPQSSGNTIYFGEGSWLTVV.